The rows below give T cell receptor beta chains drawn from one sample of a study of a mutant IDH1 vaccine in newly diagnosed glioma. What these receptors recognize is not known. Repertoires were generated with immunoSEQ multiplex PCR, while TCRdb's copy carries only in-frame clones and drops some. Counted here are roughly 130,000 clones, around 80% occurring once; the ten biggest clones make up 5.5%. This material consisted of PBMCs, taken from a glioma patient whose treatment included an IDH1 peptide vaccine. These receptors were collected from a man aged 40-49 years with glioma. Each CDR3 is given with its conserved first and last residue. D genes are given only for firm matches. Clone sizes are given selectively: once, few, many, or a class where the clone is expanded.

CDR3nt: TGTGCCAGCAGCTTAGCAGGACAGGATACGCAGTATTTT; CDR3aa: CASSLAGQDTQYF; len: 13; j_gene: TRBJ2-3; abundance: NA; v_gene: TRBV11-2; d_gene: NA
CDR3nt: TGTGCCAGCAGACGGACAGGGGGCCTTAACTATGGCTACACCTTC; CDR3aa: CASRRTGGLNYGYTF; len: 15; j_gene: TRBJ1-2; abundance: NA; v_gene: TRBV6-5; d_gene: TRBD1
CDR3nt: TGCGCCAGCAGCTGGACTTCGGGGCCGGGACAGGGATATGACGAGCAGTACTTC; CDR3aa: CASSWTSGPGQGYDEQYF; len: 18; j_gene: TRBJ2-7; abundance: NA; v_gene: TRBV5-1; d_gene: TRBD1
CDR3nt: TGTGCCAGCAGCTCCCCGGGACAGCCGCACGAGCAGTACTTC; CDR3aa: CASSSPGQPHEQYF; len: 14; j_gene: TRBJ2-7; abundance: NA; v_gene: TRBV7-9; d_gene: TRBD1
CDR3nt: TGTGCCAGCAGCCCCGGAGGAGCCTACAATGAGCAGTTCTTC; CDR3aa: CASSPGGAYNEQFF; len: 14; j_gene: TRBJ2-1; abundance: NA; v_gene: TRBV7-8; d_gene: NA
CDR3nt: TGCGCCAGCAGCCAAGAGGTGAGGCTAGCGGGCGGCCCTCCGCACGAGCAGTACTTC; CDR3aa: CASSQEVRLAGGPPHEQYF; len: 19; j_gene: TRBJ2-7; abundance: NA; v_gene: TRBV4-1; d_gene: TRBD2
CDR3nt: TGTGCCAGCAGCCCTGGACAGGTCAATTCACCCCTCCACTTT; CDR3aa: CASSPGQVNSPLHF; len: 14; j_gene: TRBJ1-6; abundance: few; v_gene: TRBV5-6; d_gene: TRBD1
CDR3nt: TGTGCCAGTCATAAGGACAGGGGGATAGCTAACTATGGCTACACCTTC; CDR3aa: CASHKDRGIANYGYTF; len: 16; j_gene: TRBJ1-2; abundance: NA; v_gene: TRBV6-4; d_gene: TRBD1
CDR3nt: TGTGCCTGGAGTGTACGGAAGGGGGCATCTGGAAACACCATATATTTT; CDR3aa: CAWSVRKGASGNTIYF; len: 16; j_gene: TRBJ1-3; abundance: NA; v_gene: TRBV30; d_gene: TRBD1
CDR3nt: TGTGCCAGCAGCAAAAAGTATGGAGGGTCCGGGACAGGGGGCAGTAATGAAAAACTGTTTTTT; CDR3aa: CASSKKYGGSGTGGSNEKLFF; len: 21; j_gene: TRBJ1-4; abundance: NA; v_gene: TRBV21-1; d_gene: NA
CDR3nt: TGTGCTAGCAGCTTACGCAGTGGGTACGAGCAGTACTTC; CDR3aa: CASSLRSGYEQYF; len: 13; j_gene: TRBJ2-7; abundance: NA; v_gene: TRBV7-7; d_gene: NA
CDR3nt: TGCGCCAGCAGCTTGGCCTTGACTTACGAGCAGTACTTC; CDR3aa: CASSLALTYEQYF; len: 13; j_gene: TRBJ2-7; abundance: NA; v_gene: TRBV5-1; d_gene: NA
CDR3nt: TGTGCCAGCAGTGAAGTAATAGGGGGCGCGTATCAGCCCCAGCATTTT; CDR3aa: CASSEVIGGAYQPQHF; len: 16; j_gene: TRBJ1-5; abundance: NA; v_gene: TRBV6-1; d_gene: TRBD1
CDR3nt: TGTGCCAGCAGGCCGGACGAGGACGATACGCAGTATTTT; CDR3aa: CASRPDEDDTQYF; len: 13; j_gene: TRBJ2-3; abundance: NA; v_gene: TRBV2; d_gene: NA
CDR3nt: TGTGCCAGCAGCCCATTTGGAAGTCAGCCCCAGCATTTT; CDR3aa: CASSPFGSQPQHF; len: 13; j_gene: TRBJ1-5; abundance: NA; v_gene: TRBV7-9; d_gene: NA
CDR3nt: TGTGCCAGCAGCCCGTGGACAGCTAACACCGGGGAGCTGTTTTTT; CDR3aa: CASSPWTANTGELFF; len: 15; j_gene: TRBJ2-2; abundance: NA; v_gene: TRBV5-8; d_gene: NA
CDR3nt: TGTGCCAGCTCACTCCAGGGGGCGGCGAACACTGAAGCTTTCTTT; CDR3aa: CASSLQGAANTEAFF; len: 15; j_gene: TRBJ1-1; abundance: NA; v_gene: TRBV18; d_gene: TRBD1
CDR3nt: TGTGCCGCGGCCGGGACAGGGGGAGGTGTCTACAATGAGCAGTTCTTC; CDR3aa: CAAAGTGGGVYNEQFF; len: 16; j_gene: TRBJ2-1; abundance: NA; v_gene: TRBV2; d_gene: TRBD1
CDR3nt: TGCAGCCCGGGGGATTCCTACGAGCAGTACTTC; CDR3aa: CSPGDSYEQYF; len: 11; j_gene: TRBJ2-7; abundance: NA; v_gene: TRBV20-1; d_gene: NA
CDR3nt: TGTGCCAGCAGCAAAGTGGTCCTTAGCTCCTACGAGCAGTACTTC; CDR3aa: CASSKVVLSSYEQYF; len: 15; j_gene: TRBJ2-7; abundance: once; v_gene: TRBV21-1; d_gene: NA
CDR3nt: TGTGCCAGCAGTCTCTATAGGGGACAGGTTTATGGCTACACCTTC; CDR3aa: CASSLYRGQVYGYTF; len: 15; j_gene: TRBJ1-2; abundance: NA; v_gene: TRBV6-5; d_gene: TRBD1
CDR3nt: TGTGCCAGCAGCCCTCGAGGGGCCTCCGAGCAGTACTTC; CDR3aa: CASSPRGASEQYF; len: 13; j_gene: TRBJ2-7; abundance: NA; v_gene: TRBV11-3; d_gene: NA
CDR3nt: TGTGCCTGGGGGGGTTACAGGGATACCGGGGAGCTGTTTTTT; CDR3aa: CAWGGYRDTGELFF; len: 14; j_gene: TRBJ2-2; abundance: NA; v_gene: TRBV30; d_gene: NA
CDR3nt: TGTGCCAGCAGCTTAGAGGGACTAGCGGGACAACCTTTATACAATGAGCAGTTCTTC; CDR3aa: CASSLEGLAGQPLYNEQFF; len: 19; j_gene: TRBJ2-1; abundance: NA; v_gene: TRBV7-9; d_gene: TRBD2
CDR3nt: TGTGCCAGCAGGTACAGGGGGCGAGGACTTATGGGCAATGAAAAACTGTTTTTT; CDR3aa: CASRYRGRGLMGNEKLFF; len: 18; j_gene: TRBJ1-4; abundance: NA; v_gene: TRBV28; d_gene: TRBD1
CDR3nt: TGTGCCAGCAGCCGAAGCACAGGGGAGCCTTTCCGGGAGCTGTTTTTT; CDR3aa: CASSRSTGEPFRELFF; len: 16; j_gene: TRBJ2-2; abundance: NA; v_gene: TRBV7-8; d_gene: TRBD1
CDR3nt: TGTGCCAGCAGCTTAGCCCGGGGAGAAGTAATAACCCAGTACTTC; CDR3aa: CASSLARGEVITQYF; len: 15; j_gene: TRBJ2-5; abundance: NA; v_gene: TRBV7-6; d_gene: NA
CDR3nt: TGTGCCAGCAGTTACGCCCTAGTCAATGAGCAGTTCTTC; CDR3aa: CASSYALVNEQFF; len: 13; j_gene: TRBJ2-1; abundance: NA; v_gene: TRBV6-5; d_gene: NA
CDR3nt: TGTGCCAGCAGCTTGGGCGACATGGCCCTGCCTGAAAAACTGTTTTTT; CDR3aa: CASSLGDMALPEKLFF; len: 16; j_gene: TRBJ1-4; abundance: few; v_gene: TRBV5-8; d_gene: NA
CDR3nt: TGTGCCAGCTTAAATCAGGGGGGGCCTTCCCCCTACGAGCAGTACTTC; CDR3aa: CASLNQGGPSPYEQYF; len: 16; j_gene: TRBJ2-7; abundance: NA; v_gene: TRBV18; d_gene: NA
CDR3nt: TGCGCCAGCAGCCAAAAGGACTTATCCTACAATGAGCAGTTCTTC; CDR3aa: CASSQKDLSYNEQFF; len: 15; j_gene: TRBJ2-1; abundance: NA; v_gene: TRBV4-1; d_gene: NA
CDR3nt: TGTGCCAGCAGCCGAACTAGCGGGGGGGCTTCCGAGCAGTACTTC; CDR3aa: CASSRTSGGASEQYF; len: 15; j_gene: TRBJ2-7; abundance: NA; v_gene: TRBV4-2; d_gene: TRBD2
CDR3nt: TGTGCCATCAGTGCCCGGGAGGGCGGGGAGCTGTTTTTT; CDR3aa: CAISAREGGELFF; len: 13; j_gene: TRBJ2-2; abundance: NA; v_gene: TRBV10-3; d_gene: TRBD2
CDR3nt: TGCGCCAGCAGCCAAGGACCGGGGGCTAGCACAGATACGCAGTATTTT; CDR3aa: CASSQGPGASTDTQYF; len: 16; j_gene: TRBJ2-3; abundance: once; v_gene: TRBV4-3; d_gene: NA
CDR3nt: TGTGCCAGCAGCCAAGTGGGGGCAGGGTCCTACGAGCAGTACTTC; CDR3aa: CASSQVGAGSYEQYF; len: 15; j_gene: TRBJ2-7; abundance: NA; v_gene: TRBV14; d_gene: NA
CDR3nt: TGTGCCAGCAGCTCGCAATATACGCAGTATTTT; CDR3aa: CASSSQYTQYF; len: 11; j_gene: TRBJ2-3; abundance: NA; v_gene: TRBV7-2; d_gene: NA
CDR3nt: TGCACCAGCAGCCAGAACTCCGGGACTAGCGGGGACCCATACGAGCAGTACTTC; CDR3aa: CTSSQNSGTSGDPYEQYF; len: 18; j_gene: TRBJ2-7; abundance: NA; v_gene: TRBV1; d_gene: NA
CDR3nt: TGTGCCAGCAGTTACCTACCTCCTGGACAGAACGAGCAGTACTTC; CDR3aa: CASSYLPPGQNEQYF; len: 15; j_gene: TRBJ2-7; abundance: NA; v_gene: TRBV6-5; d_gene: NA
CDR3nt: TGTGCCAGCAGCCAAGATTGGGTCACAGATACGCAGTATTTT; CDR3aa: CASSQDWVTDTQYF; len: 14; j_gene: TRBJ2-3; abundance: NA; v_gene: TRBV14; d_gene: NA
CDR3nt: TGTGCCAGCAGCCTGCTAGCGGCTTACGAGCAGTACTTC; CDR3aa: CASSLLAAYEQYF; len: 13; j_gene: TRBJ2-7; abundance: NA; v_gene: TRBV7-2; d_gene: TRBD2
CDR3nt: TGTGCCAGCAGGCCGGGACTAGATAGCACAGATACGCAGTATTTT; CDR3aa: CASRPGLDSTDTQYF; len: 15; j_gene: TRBJ2-3; abundance: NA; v_gene: TRBV7-9; d_gene: TRBD2
CDR3nt: TGTGCCAGCAGCAGGGAGGAAGGCCAGCCCCAGCATTTT; CDR3aa: CASSREEGQPQHF; len: 13; j_gene: TRBJ1-5; abundance: many; v_gene: TRBV6-4; d_gene: NA
CDR3nt: TGTGCCAGCAGCAGGACTAGCGGGAGACAGCGGGGTACGCAGTATTTT; CDR3aa: CASSRTSGRQRGTQYF; len: 16; j_gene: TRBJ2-3; abundance: NA; v_gene: TRBV7-6; d_gene: TRBD2
CDR3nt: TGTGCCTGTACACAGGGCGGCCATGAGCAGTTCTTC; CDR3aa: CACTQGGHEQFF; len: 12; j_gene: TRBJ2-1; abundance: NA; v_gene: TRBV30; d_gene: NA
CDR3nt: TGCGCCAGTGGACTAGTCGAGACCCAGTACTTC; CDR3aa: CASGLVETQYF; len: 11; j_gene: TRBJ2-5; abundance: NA; v_gene: TRBV5-1; d_gene: TRBD2
CDR3nt: TGTGCCAGCAGCCTCACTCCAGGGAGGGACACCATATATTTT; CDR3aa: CASSLTPGRDTIYF; len: 14; j_gene: TRBJ1-3; abundance: NA; v_gene: TRBV6-6; d_gene: NA
CDR3nt: TGTGCCAGCAGCTGGGGACTAGCGGACGGTAGTGAGCAGTTCTTC; CDR3aa: CASSWGLADGSEQFF; len: 15; j_gene: TRBJ2-1; abundance: NA; v_gene: TRBV11-3; d_gene: TRBD2
CDR3nt: TGTGCCTGGAGTGGAGGTGGTTTAGGCTACAATGAGCAGTTCTTC; CDR3aa: CAWSGGGLGYNEQFF; len: 15; j_gene: TRBJ2-1; abundance: NA; v_gene: TRBV30; d_gene: NA
CDR3nt: TGCGCCAGCAGCCAAGTTGGGCTAGCGGGGGTATACGAGCAGTACTTC; CDR3aa: CASSQVGLAGVYEQYF; len: 16; j_gene: TRBJ2-7; abundance: NA; v_gene: TRBV4-3; d_gene: TRBD2
CDR3nt: TGTGCCAGCTCACACGACCGGGACAGGGTACAGAATGGCTACACCTTC; CDR3aa: CASSHDRDRVQNGYTF; len: 16; j_gene: TRBJ1-2; abundance: few; v_gene: TRBV18; d_gene: TRBD1
CDR3nt: TGTGCCAGCAGCTTCCCTGGACAGGGAGCCAAAAACATTCAGTACTTC; CDR3aa: CASSFPGQGAKNIQYF; len: 16; j_gene: TRBJ2-4; abundance: NA; v_gene: TRBV5-6; d_gene: TRBD1
CDR3nt: TGTGCCAGCAGTCTACAGGGCTACGAGCAGTACTTC; CDR3aa: CASSLQGYEQYF; len: 12; j_gene: TRBJ2-7; abundance: NA; v_gene: TRBV2; d_gene: NA
CDR3nt: TGCAGCGTTGACAGGGGCTACGAGCAGTACTTC; CDR3aa: CSVDRGYEQYF; len: 11; j_gene: TRBJ2-7; abundance: NA; v_gene: TRBV29-1; d_gene: NA
CDR3nt: TGTGCCAGCAGCTTAACAAATCAGCCCCAGCATTTT; CDR3aa: CASSLTNQPQHF; len: 12; j_gene: TRBJ1-5; abundance: NA; v_gene: TRBV7-2; d_gene: NA
CDR3nt: TGTGCCAGCAGTTCTAGCGGTTTCTCCTACAATGAGCAGTTCTTC; CDR3aa: CASSSSGFSYNEQFF; len: 15; j_gene: TRBJ2-1; abundance: NA; v_gene: TRBV27; d_gene: TRBD2
CDR3nt: TGTGCCGGGAACAGGGGGCGAAGTGAAAAACTGTTTTTT; CDR3aa: CAGNRGRSEKLFF; len: 13; j_gene: TRBJ1-4; abundance: NA; v_gene: TRBV6-1; d_gene: TRBD1
CDR3nt: TGTGCCAGCAGCCCACGCCTGAGCTCCTACAATGAGCAGTTCTTC; CDR3aa: CASSPRLSSYNEQFF; len: 15; j_gene: TRBJ2-1; abundance: NA; v_gene: TRBV7-8; d_gene: NA
CDR3nt: TGCAGTGCTAGGGGATTTGCTCACGGGGTCTTC; CDR3aa: CSARGFAHGVF; len: 11; j_gene: TRBJ2-1; abundance: NA; v_gene: TRBV20-1; d_gene: NA